A single sample is the source of the 21 T cell receptor beta chains below, sequenced in a study of human T cells and chemical hapten exposure. Sample time point: patch test 2, 6 weeks after DPC sensitization. The sample's treatment: therapeutic diphenylcyclopropenone sensitization with weekly scalp DPC. TCRdb re-called the RACE reads through MiXCR, storing one row per CDR3 protein. The data contain roughly 96,000 distinct CDR3 sequences, about 9.3% of them singletons. The material was whole blood, obtained in connection with sensitization to the hapten diphenylcyclopropenone (DPC). These receptors were obtained from a woman between 40 and 55 years old with alopecia areata. Some clones in this sample may be carry-over from other donors' samples.

This clonotype was recorded at least ten times. The J gene is TRBJ1-6, the V gene TRBV6-6, with 9 nucleotides matching TRBD1. Germline CDR1 MNHNY, CDR2 SVGAGI (reference sequence). V lost 5 bases to trimming and J lost 7 bases; unmatched junction nucleotides: 9. The CDR3 has 16 amino acids. The CDR3 coding sequence is TGTGCCAGCAGTCGCATCACAGGGGGCGGAAATTCACCCCTCCACTTT. Its protein product is CASSRITGGGNSPLHF.

Comment on this clonotype: This clone may be a read error of a much larger clone one base away. V is TRBV7-8 and J is TRBJ2-1; a weak D match, TRBD1 (6 bases). The CDR3 length is 14 residues. Germline V gene sequence: CDR1 SGHVS, CDR2 FQNEAQ. As DNA, the CDR3 is TGTGCCAGCAGCCTTGAACAGGGCTACAATGAGCAGATCTTC. Translation gives CASSLEQGYNEQIF.

There are many counts of this clonotype. The chain is built from TRBV6-5 and TRBJ1-6; D ambiguous. In germline, CDR1 is MNHEY, CDR2 SVGAGI. The CDR3 length is 14 residues. The ends were cut back, 7 bases at V and 10 bases at J, with 17 bases in the middle. Written as DNA, the CDR3 is TGTGCCAGCACCCCCGGCGGGTTTAGGTCACCCCTCCACTTT. Amino acid sequence: CASTPGGFRSPLHF.

This clonotype was counted between two and nine times. This rearrangement joins TRBV12-3 or TRBV12-4 to TRBJ2-6; D is perhaps TRBD2 (6 bases). V gave up 8 bases and J gave up 13 bases, with 24 bases separating them. The CDR3 contains 15 residues. The CDR3 coding sequence is TGTGCCAGCTTCACGAGGGGCGGCACCGGAGGGGTCCTGACTTTC. This gives the protein CASFTRGGTGGVLTF.

A few counts support this clonotype. The chain carries TRBV9 and TRBJ2-1; D could derive from TRBD1 or TRBD2 (5 bases each). Germline V gives CDR1 SGDLS, CDR2 YYNGEE. V shed 2 bases and J shed 0 bases, with 12 bases lying between them. This CDR3 has 16 amino acids. The chain's CDR3 is CASSVGASSSYNEQFF. The CDR3 bases are TGTGCCAGCAGCGTCGGGGCGTCGAGCTCCTACAATGAGCAGTTCTTC. Together with reference TRBV9 and TRBJ2-1, the CDR3 gives the full variable domain: DSGVTQTPKHLITATGQRVTLRCSPRSGDLSVYWYQQSLDQGLQFLIQYYNGEERAKGNILERFSAQQFPDLHSELNLSSLELGDSALYFCASSVGASSSYNEQFFGPGTRLTVL.

In this sample, this clonotype turned up a few times. The chain combines TRBV29-1 with TRBJ2-3; TRBD2 aligns across 10 bases. Trimming cost V 7 bases and J 5 bases; bases outside gene matches: 3. CDR3 length: 12 amino acids. Germline values: CDR1 SQVTM, CDR2 ANQGSEA. Written as DNA, the CDR3 is TGCAGCGCGAGCGGGAGGGAAGATACGCAGTATTTT. Protein: CSASGREDTQYF.

At least ten counts were recorded for this clonotype. The gene calls are TRBV29-1 and TRBJ1-2; D call uncertain. With 7 bases removed from V and 2 bases from J, the gap between germline ends came to 11 bases. The germline V gene has CDR1 SQVTM and CDR2 ANQGSEA. The CDR3 loop spans 12 amino acids. The CDR3 protein is CSGDHTNYGYTF. The CDR3 nucleotides are TGCAGCGGTGATCATACCAACTATGGCTACACCTTC.

This clonotype came up a few times. This chain joins TRBV4-1 and TRBJ1-4, with D uncertain. Germline V lookup: CDR1 MGHRA, CDR2 YSYEKL. Between the trimmed V and J ends, which lost 4 bases and 8 bases, there was a span of 11 bases. CDR3 length: 13 residues. CDR3 region: CASSPWPREKLFF. The CDR3 bases are TGCGCCAGCAGCCCCTGGCCCAGGGAAAAACTGTTTTTT.

The chain is built from TRBV9 and TRBJ2-2, with TRBD1 matching over 10 bases. The germline V gene has CDR1 SGDLS and CDR2 YYNGEE. V lost 2 bases and J lost 7; bases outside the gene matches: 5. The CDR3 sequence is 15 residues long. CDR3 coding DNA: TGTGCCAGCAGCGTCGACAGGGGGCAATACGGGGAGCTGTTTTTT. This codes for CASSVDRGQYGELFF.

This clonotype was seen a few times. This sequence joins TRBV28 and TRBJ1-1; TRBD1 aligns across 8 bases. Germline loops: CDR1 MDHEN, CDR2 SYDVKM. This CDR3 contains 15 residues. The CDR3 loop reads CEVGGTGYRRTEAFF. As DNA, the CDR3 is TGTGAGGTTGGGGGGACAGGCTACCGGAGGACTGAAGCTTTCTTT.

Points on this clonotype: A read error may produce the germline difference seen at one junction end. The rearrangement joins TRBV7-2 to TRBJ2-2; D perhaps matches TRBD1 (6 bases). Germline CDR1 and CDR2: SGHTA and FQGNSA. The CDR3 is 18 amino acids. CDR3 DNA sequence: TGTGCCAGCAGCTTAGCTGGGTCCGGGACAACGAACACCGGGGAGCTGCTTTTT. Translated: CASSLAGSGTTNTGELLF. The full variable domain, rest sourced from reference TRBV7-2 and TRBJ2-2, is GAGVSQSPSNKVTEKGKDVELRCDPISGHTALYWYRQSLGQGLEFLIYFQGNSAPDKSGLPSDRFSAERTGGSVSTLTIQRTQQEDSAVYLCASSLAGSGTTNTGELLFGEGSRLTVL.

This clonotype was counted at least ten times. One end of the junction does not line up with germline, which may come from a read error. The V call is TRBV7-7, the J call TRBJ2-7; 7 bases agree with TRBD2. The germline V gene has CDR1 SSHAT and CDR2 FNYEAQ (reference sequence). The CDR3 covers 13 residues. The CDR3 loop is CASSPGGPGEQYF. The CDR3 DNA reads TGTGCTAGCAGCCCGGGGGGACCGGGCGAGCAGTACTTC. The full variable domain, in which reference TRBV7-7 and TRBJ2-7 provide the parts outside the CDR3, is GAGVSQSPRYKVTKRGQDVTLRCDPISSHATLYWYQQALGQGPEFLTYFNYEAQPDKSGLPSDRFSAERPEGSISTLTIQRTEQRDSAMYRCASSPGGPGEQYFGPGTRLTVT.

The chain uses TRBV24-1 and TRBJ1-5; 8 nucleotides match TRBD1. Germline CDR1 KGHDR, CDR2 SFDVKD. The ends lost 3 bases at V and 7 bases at J; junction bases unmatched: 10. The CDR3 loop spans 16 amino acids. CDR3 DNA sequence: TGTGCCACCAGTGATCACGGACAGGGAGGAAGACAGCCCCAGCATTTT. It specifies CATSDHGQGGRQPQHF.

In this sample, this clonotype turned up many times. The genes are TRBV6-2 or TRBV6-3 and TRBJ2-7, with D unclear. The CDR3 spans 14 residues. Germline CDR1 is MNHEY and CDR2 is SVGEGT. Trimming shortened V by 2 bases and J by 5 bases, and 13 bases separated the two germline ends. CDR3 DNA: TGTGCCAGCAGTTACGGGCGTGCGGCCGACGAGCAGTACTTC. Amino acid sequence: CASSYGRAADEQYF.

This clonotype was recorded many times. The CDR3 protein is CASSPFTGAYEQYF. In nucleotides, the CDR3 is TGTGCCAGCAGCCCCTTCACAGGGGCCTACGAGCAGTACTTC. J is TRBJ2-7 and V is TRBV3-1; 7 bases align to TRBD1. The CDR3 runs to 14 residues. CDR1 is LGHDT and CDR2 is YNNKEL in the germline V gene (reference sequence). V was pared by 4 bases and J by 2 bases, with 5 bases of the junction left unmatched.

This clonotype was seen ten or more times. V is TRBV29-1 and J is TRBJ2-5; no clear D. The germline V gene has CDR1 SQVTM and CDR2 ANQGSEA. V lost 5 bases and J lost 2, with 9 bases in between. The CDR3 is 12 residues long. In nucleotides, the CDR3 is TGCAGCGTTAGCCCACAGCAAGAGACCCAGTACTTC. Translated: CSVSPQQETQYF.

The sample holds a few counts of this clonotype. The gene calls are TRBV20-1 and TRBJ2-1; 11 bases fit TRBD2. Trimming removed 6 bases from V and 2 bases from J; junction bases left unmatched: 3. Germline CDR1 DFQATT, CDR2 SNEGSKA (reference sequence). The CDR3 is 14 amino acids. The CDR3 DNA follows: TGCAGTGCCGTACTAGCGGGAGCCTACAATGAGCAGTTCTTC. It yields the protein CSAVLAGAYNEQFF.

This clonotype was recorded a few times. V gene TRBV7-9 combines with J gene TRBJ1-6; 8 bases align to TRBD1. The germline V gene encodes CDR1 SEHNR and CDR2 FQNEAQ (reference sequence). The length of the CDR3 is 17 residues. With 1 base clipped from V and 10 bases from J, the junction kept 12 bases outside the gene matches. DNA of the CDR3: TGTGCCAGCAGCTTAGGGGCTCGACAGGGGATATGGTCACCCCTCCACTTT. Residues: CASSLGARQGIWSPLHF.

The chain recombines TRBV29-1 with TRBJ2-1; D is unclear. V gave up 2 bases and J gave up 4 bases, with 18 bases separating them. CDR1 SQVTM and CDR2 ANQGSEA come from the germline V gene. The CDR3 is made up of 16 amino acids. CDR3 sequence reads: CSVEFSAAQQYNEQFF. In DNA form, the CDR3 reads TGCAGCGTTGAATTCTCCGCTGCCCAACAGTACAATGAGCAGTTCTTC.

This chain connects TRBV29-1 to TRBJ2-1; D is uncertain. The length of the CDR3 is 12 residues. Germline CDR1 is SQVTM and CDR2 is ANQGSEA. V shed 6 bases and J shed 7 bases, with 13 bases lying between them. CDR3 loop: CSVTVGWNEQFF. The DNA of the CDR3 is TGCAGCGTAACTGTCGGGTGGAATGAGCAGTTCTTC.

This clonotype was detected a few times. The chain links TRBV28 to TRBJ1-2; unclear D gene. CDR3 size: 12 residues. Germline CDR1 and CDR2: MDHEN and SYDVKM. The V end was cut by 7 bases, the J end by 5 bases, with 11 bases between. CDR3 sequence: CASTSPDYGYTF. CDR3 DNA sequence: TGTGCCAGCACTTCACCCGATTATGGCTACACCTTC.